These T cell receptor beta chains were read from a single sample in a study of regulatory T cells in long-lasting Graves disease. TCRdb re-analysed the multiplex PCR reads in MiXCR, keeping a single row per CDR3 protein. The data show roughly 420,000 distinct CDR3 sequences, around 15% seen once. The sample also formed part of further work on T cells in Graves' hyperthyroidism and ophthalmopathy.

The starting material was peripheral blood mononuclear cells (PBMCs), obtained at new diagnosis, from a patient treated with antithyroid drugs. The receptors come from a woman aged 30 to 39 with Graves disease. Both conserved end residues are part of each CDR3. The D gene is left open where the match is weak. Not every row has a clone size; where given, it reads once, few, many or a size class.

j_call: TRBJ2-1
d_call: .
v_call: TRBV29-1
clone_size: .
cdr3_aa: CSVDLGRQPNEQFF
cdr3_nt: TGCAGCGTGGACCTGGGACGTCAGCCCAATGAGCAGTTCTTC

j_call: TRBJ1-1
d_call: TRBD1
v_call: TRBV7-9
clone_size: many
cdr3_aa: CASSLERGRAFF
cdr3_nt: TGTGCCAGCAGCTTAGAGAGGGGGCGAGCTTTCTTT

j_call: TRBJ2-1
d_call: TRBD2
v_call: TRBV30
clone_size: many
cdr3_aa: CAWKLVLAGAGYGYNEQFF
cdr3_nt: TGTGCCTGGAAGTTGGTCCTAGCGGGAGCCGGTTACGGTTACAATGAGCAGTTCTTC

j_call: TRBJ1-6
d_call: .
v_call: TRBV13
clone_size: .
cdr3_aa: CASSLGRGQGDNSPLHF
cdr3_nt: TGTGCCAGCAGCTTAGGTCGCGGGCAGGGAGACAATTCACCCCTCCACTTT

j_call: TRBJ2-2
d_call: .
v_call: TRBV4-2
clone_size: many
cdr3_aa: CASSQDPGTTGELFF
cdr3_nt: TGTGCCAGCAGCCAAGATCCAGGGACCACCGGGGAGCTGTTTTTT

j_call: TRBJ2-3
d_call: TRBD2
v_call: TRBV12-3/TRBV12-4
clone_size: many
cdr3_aa: CASSTSLSGRAPDTQYF
cdr3_nt: TGTGCCAGCAGTACCTCACTAAGCGGGAGGGCCCCAGATACGCAGTATTTT

j_call: TRBJ2-2
d_call: .
v_call: TRBV28
clone_size: many
cdr3_aa: CASSLGGSSTGELFF
cdr3_nt: TGTGCCAGCAGTTTAGGAGGGTCATCCACCGGGGAGCTGTTTTTT

j_call: TRBJ2-7
d_call: .
v_call: TRBV6-1
clone_size: many
cdr3_aa: CASSELPDGYEQYF
cdr3_nt: TGTGCCAGCAGTGAACTCCCTGACGGCTACGAGCAGTACTTC

j_call: TRBJ2-1
d_call: .
v_call: TRBV20-1
clone_size: many
cdr3_aa: CSASRGNEQFF
cdr3_nt: TGCAGTGCTAGTCGGGGCAATGAGCAGTTCTTC

j_call: TRBJ2-5
d_call: TRBD2
v_call: TRBV7-6
clone_size: few
cdr3_aa: CASSPPGLAGGQEAQYF
cdr3_nt: TGTGCCAGCAGCCCTCCGGGACTAGCGGGAGGGCAAGAGGCCCAGTACTTC

j_call: TRBJ2-2
d_call: .
v_call: TRBV6-1
clone_size: few
cdr3_aa: CASLARDTGELFF
cdr3_nt: TGTGCCAGTTTAGCGAGAGACACCGGGGAGCTGTTTTTT

j_call: TRBJ1-2
d_call: .
v_call: TRBV5-1
clone_size: many
cdr3_aa: CASSLWGSNYGYTF
cdr3_nt: TGCGCCAGCAGCTTGTGGGGTTCTAACTATGGCTACACCTTC

j_call: TRBJ1-2
d_call: TRBD1
v_call: TRBV5-1
clone_size: .
cdr3_aa: CASSKGQRANYGYTF
cdr3_nt: TGCGCCAGCAGCAAGGGACAGCGAGCTAACTATGGCTACACCTTC

j_call: TRBJ2-4
d_call: TRBD2
v_call: TRBV7-9
clone_size: .
cdr3_aa: CASSLVARLAGGPRNIQYF
cdr3_nt: TGTGCCAGCAGCTTAGTGGCGAGGCTAGCGGGAGGGCCCAGAAACATTCAGTACTTC

j_call: TRBJ2-2
d_call: .
v_call: TRBV28
clone_size: many
cdr3_aa: CASTPGFTGELFF
cdr3_nt: TGTGCCAGCACCCCAGGATTCACCGGGGAGCTGTTTTTT

j_call: TRBJ1-5
d_call: .
v_call: TRBV6-2/TRBV6-3
clone_size: .
cdr3_aa: CASSYVVGDQPQHF
cdr3_nt: TGTGCCAGCAGTTACGTCGTGGGGGATCAGCCCCAGCATTTT

j_call: TRBJ2-1
d_call: .
v_call: TRBV11-2
clone_size: .
cdr3_aa: CASSLGTGQFF
cdr3_nt: TGTGCCAGCAGCTTAGGAACGGGACAGTTCTTC

j_call: TRBJ2-2
d_call: .
v_call: TRBV12-3/TRBV12-4
clone_size: few
cdr3_aa: CASSFLFYGELFF
cdr3_nt: TGTGCCAGCAGTTTTCTATTTTACGGGGAGCTGTTTTTT

j_call: TRBJ1-3
d_call: .
v_call: TRBV9
clone_size: .
cdr3_aa: CASSVGPPDSGNTIYF
cdr3_nt: TGTGCCAGCAGCGTTGGACCTCCAGACTCTGGAAACACCATATATTTT

j_call: TRBJ2-5
d_call: .
v_call: TRBV5-1
clone_size: many
cdr3_aa: CASSFGDSAQKKETQYF
cdr3_nt: TGCGCCAGCAGCTTTGGGGATTCGGCCCAGAAAAAAGAGACCCAGTACTTC

j_call: TRBJ1-1
d_call: .
v_call: TRBV4-1
clone_size: few
cdr3_aa: CASSQVRANTEAFF
cdr3_nt: TGCGCCAGCAGCCAGGTTAGAGCAAACACTGAAGCTTTCTTT

j_call: TRBJ2-1
d_call: .
v_call: TRBV24-1
clone_size: few
cdr3_aa: CATSDMGSSYNEQFF
cdr3_nt: TGTGCCACCAGTGATATGGGTAGCTCCTACAATGAGCAGTTCTTC

j_call: TRBJ2-5
d_call: .
v_call: TRBV29-1
clone_size: many
cdr3_aa: CSVGGSYQETQYF
cdr3_nt: TGCAGCGTCGGAGGTAGTTACCAAGAGACCCAGTACTTC

j_call: TRBJ2-1
d_call: .
v_call: TRBV10-1
clone_size: few
cdr3_aa: CASSENLVDNEQFF
cdr3_nt: TGCGCCAGCAGTGAAAACCTGGTTGACAATGAGCAGTTCTTC

j_call: TRBJ2-4
d_call: .
v_call: TRBV7-9
clone_size: many
cdr3_aa: CASSLIPPTKNIQYF
cdr3_nt: TGTGCCAGCAGCTTAATTCCCCCCACCAAAAACATTCAGTACTTC

j_call: TRBJ2-7
d_call: .
v_call: TRBV27
clone_size: .
cdr3_aa: CASSLGGFDEQYF
cdr3_nt: TGTGCCAGCAGTTTAGGCGGGTTCGACGAGCAGTACTTC

j_call: TRBJ1-1
d_call: .
v_call: TRBV7-9
clone_size: few
cdr3_aa: CASSLGARGTEAFF
cdr3_nt: TGTGCCAGCAGCCTAGGGGCCCGAGGGACTGAAGCTTTCTTT

j_call: TRBJ1-1
d_call: .
v_call: TRBV18
clone_size: .
cdr3_aa: CASSPEAAGSAEAFF
cdr3_nt: TGTGCCAGCTCACCAGAGGCGGCAGGGTCGGCTGAAGCTTTCTTT

j_call: TRBJ1-3
d_call: .
v_call: TRBV28
clone_size: many
cdr3_aa: CASSPSRQAGNTIYF
cdr3_nt: TGTGCCAGCAGCCCATCCCGACAGGCGGGAAACACCATATATTTT

j_call: TRBJ2-2
d_call: .
v_call: TRBV6-4
clone_size: .
cdr3_aa: CASSDRPSGELFF
cdr3_nt: TGTGCCAGCAGCGACCGACCATCCGGGGAGCTGTTTTTT

j_call: TRBJ1-4
d_call: TRBD1
v_call: TRBV6-5
clone_size: many
cdr3_aa: CASSYSGRGYEKLFF
cdr3_nt: TGTGCCAGCAGTTACTCGGGCAGGGGGTACGAAAAACTGTTTTTT

j_call: TRBJ2-7
d_call: .
v_call: TRBV4-3
clone_size: .
cdr3_aa: CASSQTYTGTLPYEQYF
cdr3_nt: TGCGCCAGCAGCCAAACCTATACCGGGACCCTCCCCTACGAGCAGTACTTC

j_call: TRBJ2-2
d_call: TRBD1
v_call: TRBV6-1
clone_size: few
cdr3_aa: CASKDRGHYTGELFF
cdr3_nt: TGTGCCAGCAAGGACAGGGGGCACTACACCGGGGAGCTGTTTTTT

j_call: TRBJ2-7
d_call: TRBD2
v_call: TRBV11-2
clone_size: .
cdr3_aa: CASSLDMTSGRLGEQYF
cdr3_nt: TGTGCCAGCAGCTTAGATATGACTAGCGGGAGGCTAGGCGAGCAGTACTTC

j_call: TRBJ2-1
d_call: .
v_call: TRBV25-1
clone_size: few
cdr3_aa: CAIKTSTREDGYNEQFF
cdr3_nt: TGTGCCATCAAGACCTCCACAAGGGAGGACGGTTACAATGAGCAGTTCTTC

j_call: TRBJ2-1
d_call: TRBD2
v_call: TRBV20-1
clone_size: many
cdr3_aa: CSARTGTSGRAEQFF
cdr3_nt: TGCAGTGCTAGGACCGGGACTAGCGGGAGGGCCGAGCAGTTCTTC

j_call: TRBJ2-7
d_call: .
v_call: TRBV10-1
clone_size: many
cdr3_aa: CASSEVNSYEQYF
cdr3_nt: TGCGCCAGCAGTGAGGTGAACTCCTACGAGCAGTACTTC

j_call: TRBJ1-1
d_call: .
v_call: TRBV6-5
clone_size: .
cdr3_aa: CASSYKGAGTEAFF
cdr3_nt: TGTGCCAGCAGTTACAAAGGGGCGGGAACTGAAGCTTTCTTT

j_call: TRBJ2-1
d_call: TRBD2
v_call: TRBV7-9
clone_size: .
cdr3_aa: CASSLPRTSGRFNEQFF
cdr3_nt: TGTGCCAGCAGCCTCCCCCGGACTAGCGGGAGATTCAATGAGCAGTTCTTC

j_call: TRBJ2-7
d_call: .
v_call: TRBV7-9
clone_size: many
cdr3_aa: CASSFALGPSYEQYF
cdr3_nt: TGTGCCAGCAGCTTTGCCTTGGGACCGTCCTACGAGCAGTACTTC

j_call: TRBJ2-3
d_call: .
v_call: TRBV7-9
clone_size: few
cdr3_aa: CASSLDTAGTQYF
cdr3_nt: TGTGCCAGCAGCCTCGACACCGCCGGTACGCAGTATTTT

j_call: TRBJ1-2
d_call: .
v_call: TRBV28
clone_size: many
cdr3_aa: CASILDRGANYGYTF
cdr3_nt: TGTGCCAGCATTCTTGACCGGGGGGCTAACTATGGCTACACCTTC